Below, 9 T cell receptor beta chains from the same sample are listed, as sequenced in a study of T cells after posttransplantation cyclophosphamide. Control samples came 1 year after myeloablative marrow transplants with methotrexate plus calcineurin inhibitor. Assay: immunoSEQ multiplex PCR; the TCRdb copy retains only in-frame clones and omits some. The sample includes a few thousand clones, over 70% of them seen just once. The specimen comprised PBMCs, sampled 300 to 330 days after allogeneic stem cell transplant with calcineurin inhibitor and methotrexate. These receptors originate from a female patient aged 50-59 years who received an allogeneic stem cell transplant from an unrelated donor, was CMV-positive, and had acute and chronic GVHD. Some T cells may be the graft donor's.

V usage is TRBV9 and J usage is TRBJ1-1, with D perhaps TRBD1 (6 bases). CDR3 length equals 14 residues. Trimming stripped 2 bases from V and 1 base from J, with 9 bases between. Germline V lookup: CDR1 SGDLS, CDR2 YYNGEE. In DNA, the CDR3 is TGTGCCAGCAGCGTTCAGGGGTGGAACACTGAAGCTTTCTTT. Translation: CASSVQGWNTEAFF.

J is TRBJ1-5 and V is TRBV7-6; D might be TRBD1 (6 bases). Trimming took off 5 bases at V and 5 bases at J, with 13 bases between the two ends. The CDR3 covers 14 residues. Germline CDR1 is SGHVS and CDR2 is FNYEAQ. CDR3 sequence: CASSEGEGYQPQHF. The CDR3, as DNA: TGTGCCAGCAGCGAGGGGGAGGGGTATCAGCCCCAGCATTTT.

The gene calls are TRBV2 and TRBJ2-2; weak D call: TRBD1 (5 bases). The CDR3 is made up of 14 amino acids. Germline V gene sequence: CDR1 SNHLY, CDR2 FYNNEI. V gave up 5 bases and J gave up 1 base, with 8 bases separating them. CDR3 region: CASSQGRNTGELFF. As DNA, the CDR3 is TGTGCCAGCAGTCAGGGTAGGAACACCGGGGAGCTGTTTTTT.

This clone was seen only once. This chain joins TRBV6-6 and TRBJ2-2; the match to TRBD2 covers 7 bases. The CDR3 has 16 residues. V shed 0 bases, J shed 1 base, and the junction held 2 bases outside the gene matches. Germline CDR1 reads MNHNY; CDR2 reads SVGAGI (reference sequence). The CDR3 coding sequence is TGTGCCAGCAGTTACTCAGTAGCGGGGAACACCGGGGAGCTGTTTTTT. Residues: CASSYSVAGNTGELFF.

V gene TRBV19 combines with J gene TRBJ1-3; TRBD1 aligns across 7 bases. CDR1 is LNHDA, CDR2 SQIVND, per germline (reference sequence). J was trimmed by 0 bases and V by 5 bases; bases with no gene match: 7. The CDR3 is 16 residues long. The CDR3 DNA reads TGTGCCAGTAGTGGGGGGACAGCACGCTCTGGAAACACCATATATTTT. Its protein product is CASSGGTARSGNTIYF.

The V call is TRBV7-8, the J call TRBJ1-5; 8 bases agree with TRBD1. The CDR3 is made up of 17 amino acids. The germline V gene has CDR1 SGHVS and CDR2 FQNEAQ. V gave up 4 bases and J gave up 4 bases; unmatched junction bases: 12. CDR3 sequence (DNA): TGTGCCAGCAGCTCGAAAACCGGGACAGGCGTTAATCAGCCCCAGCATTTT. Encoded protein: CASSSKTGTGVNQPQHF.

The chain combines TRBV5-4 with TRBJ2-7; 9 bases agree with TRBD1. Germline loops: CDR1 SGHNT, CDR2 YYREEE (reference sequence). There are 14 residues in the CDR3. Trimming removed 7 bases from V and 0 bases from J; junction bases left unmatched: 5. The CDR3 here is CASFGQGSSYEQYF. CDR3 nucleotides: TGTGCCAGCTTCGGACAGGGGAGCTCCTACGAGCAGTACTTC.

The V gene is TRBV2, the J gene TRBJ1-2; 7 bases map to TRBD1. Germline CDR1 and CDR2: SNHLY and FYNNEI. Trimming took 6 bases from V and 3 from J; bases not matched to a gene: 7. The CDR3 covers 14 residues. CDR3 coding DNA: TGTGCCAGCAGGCAGGACAGGTCCCACTATGGCTACACCTTC. Protein: CASRQDRSHYGYTF. The whole variable domain, filled in from reference TRBV2 and TRBJ1-2, reads EPEVTQTPSHQVTQMGQEVILRCVPISNHLYFYWYRQILGQKVEFLVSFYNNEISEKSEIFDDQFSVERPDGSNFTLKIRSTKLEDSAMYFCASRQDRSHYGYTFGSGTRLTVV.

As regards this clone: At one end the junction does not follow the germline gene, possibly because of a read error. The chain recombines TRBV7-9 with TRBJ2-7; D call uncertain. Germline lookup yields CDR1 SEHNR and CDR2 FQNEAQ (reference sequence). The CDR3 extends over 15 amino acids. CDR3 DNA sequence: TGTGCCAGCAGCCATTTTCCCGAAGCCTCCCACGAGCAGTACTTC. This encodes CASSHFPEASHEQYF.